This TCR beta chain was observed in a study of cytomegalovirus exposure and HLA in healthy donors. Points from the study as a whole: Accounts indicate the classifier identified cytomegalovirus status with strong specificity and sensitivity.

Trimming shortened V by 6 bases and J by 3 bases, and 9 bases separated the two germline ends. This CDR3 contains 12 residues. CDR1 is SNHLY and CDR2 is FYNNEI in the germline V gene. Some clones are missing from TCRdb's copy, which holds only in-frame ones; the method was immunoSEQ multiplex PCR. The sample lists some 170,000 clones, roughly 89% occurring once. With respect to this clone: Its specificity is unknown.

The rearrangement joins TRBV2 to TRBJ2-7; D gene unclear. This receptor was obtained from a woman in her thirties in good health and CMV-seronegative. Sequencing was done on a sample of PBMCs. The CDR3 nucleotides read TGTGCCAGCAGGATGCTAGGCTACGAGCAGTACTTC. Its protein product is CASRMLGYEQYF.